The source of this TCR beta chain is a study of technical replicates of blood from a few donors (dated by TCRdb to about 2017). The library came from the immunoSEQ multiplex PCR assay. TCRdb carries this immuneACCESS record with in-frame sequences only. Its versions omit some clonotypes, under half of them owing to an unresolved V gene in the studies checked, with the rest unexplained. The sample table holds around 100,000 clones, of which less than 95% were seen once. The top ten clonotypes cover approximately 0.33% of the sample. As regards this clone: It lacks a known antigen. No much larger clone is present one base from it, and per-base qualities are unavailable.

Including the terminal cysteine and phenylalanine, the CDR3 comprises 13 residues. The DNA shown is the 39-base CDR3, in frame from base 1. According to the germline V gene, CDR1 reads MNHNS and CDR2 reads SASEGT. Trimming removed 4 bases from V and 6 bases from J; the gene matches leave 3 bases unexplained. The sequence came from a human donor in good health. Here the chain combines TRBV6-1 and TRBJ1-3, with 7 central nucleotides matching TRBD1. Input material: T cells isolated from PBMCs. The base sequence is TGTGCCAGCAGTGTTGAGGGGGCAAACACCATATATTTT. Its coded protein is CASSVEGANTIYF.